This T cell receptor beta chain emerged from a study of blood T cell repertoires in COVID-19. The CDR3 length is 15 residues. V lost 3 bases, J lost 4 bases, and 4 bases stayed unmatched. CDR1 is KGHSH and CDR2 is LQKENI in the germline V gene. Sequencing was performed with immunoSEQ multiplex PCR; in TCRdb, only in-frame clones are kept and a portion is missing. The top ten hold under 1.2% of the sample, which has fewer than 500,000 clones, more than 75% seen once. V is TRBV18 and J is TRBJ2-7; 12 nucleotides match TRBD2. This clonotype was obtained from a human donor with acute or convalescent COVID-19. The donor label of this sample is uncertain. The sequenced sample was peripheral blood. The CDR3 region is CASSPRTSGAYEQYF. In DNA, the CDR3 is TGTGCCAGCTCACCTCGGACTAGCGGGGCATACGAGCAGTACTTC.